What follows are 5 T cell receptor beta chains derived from one specimen sequenced in a study of T cell repertoires in cytomegalovirus infection. No cognate antigen is known for these TCRs. Using its own MiXCR run on the reads, TCRdb lists one record per CDR3 protein. The repertoire holds hundreds of thousands of distinct CDR3 sequences, with roughly a third as singletons. The specimen was cultured PBMCs, collected from culture after CMV antigen stimulation. The receptors here all came from a human donor in good health (CMV status not recorded). Some clones in this sample may be carry-over from other donors' samples.

This sequence joins TRBV6-5 and TRBJ1-1, with a tentative D call TRBD1 (5 bases). Trimming stripped 6 bases from V and 11 bases from J, with 22 bases between. The CDR3 spans 14 residues. Germline V gene sequence: CDR1 MNHEY, CDR2 SVGAGI. The CDR3 here is CASSRLTGSLEAFF. The CDR3, as DNA: TGTGCCAGCAGCCGACTCACAGGAAGCCTAGAGGCTTTCTTT.

This clonotype has only a few counts. The chain is built from TRBV4-3 and TRBJ2-7, with 9 bases aligning to TRBD1. Germline-derived CDR1 and CDR2 are LGHNA and YSLEER. This CDR3 is built from 14 residues. Unmatched junction bases numbered 4, after V lost 4 bases and J lost 3 bases. In nucleotides, the CDR3 is TGCGCCAGCAGCCCTAGGACAGGGGTCTACGAGCAGTACTTC. Residues: CASSPRTGVYEQYF.

Here the CDR3 DNA reads TGTGCCAGCAGTTTCTGGCAGGGAGGGGACAATGAGCAGTTCTTC. This encodes CASSFWQGGDNEQFF. The V gene is TRBV27, the J gene TRBJ2-1; 7 bases align to TRBD2. The germline V gene encodes CDR1 MNHEY and CDR2 SMNVEV (reference sequence). Trimming cost V 3 bases and J 5 bases; bases outside gene matches: 7. The CDR3 is made up of 15 amino acids.

This clonotype was observed a handful of times. The chain is built from TRBV2 and TRBJ2-1; 12 positions match TRBD2. Per germline, CDR1 SNHLY and CDR2 FYNNEI. V dropped 6 bases and J dropped 1; count of bases not matched to a gene: 4. This CDR3 spans 16 amino acids. This CDR3 reads CASRASGGGSYNEQFF. The CDR3 DNA reads TGTGCCAGCAGGGCTAGCGGGGGGGGATCCTACAATGAGCAGTTCTTC.

This clonotype was found a few times. This chain links TRBV12-3 or TRBV12-4 with TRBJ2-3; TRBD2 agrees at 11 bases. The CDR3 covers 14 residues. V gave up 6 bases and J gave up 2 bases; unmatched junction bases: 1. In DNA, the CDR3 is TGTGCCAGCAGACTAGCGGGGGCCACAGATACGCAGTATTTT. This codes for CASRLAGATDTQYF.